The 30 T cell receptor beta chains in this list originate from one sample, sequenced in a study of shared clonotypes between healthy human individuals. CD45RO negativity and positive selection for CCR7 defined naive CD8 cells, a population that excluded terminally differentiated effector memory CD45RA+ cells. Here immunoSEQ multiplex PCR was the method, and the copy in TCRdb shows in-frame clones only, minus some. The table has nearly 2 million clones, approximately 95% seen once. The sequenced sample was naive CD8+ T cells sorted from blood. These receptors were collected from a man aged 18 to 30 in good health.

The chain is built from TRBV28 and TRBJ1-4, with D unresolved. V was shortened by 2 bases and J by 4 bases, with 2 bases between the two germline ends. The CDR3 sequence is 12 residues long. Germline V gene lookup returns CDR1 MDHEN and CDR2 SYDVKM. CDR3 loop: CASSLSNEKLFF. The CDR3 bases are TGTGCCAGCAGTTTAAGTAATGAAAAACTGTTTTTT.

The count of this clone is one. The V and J genes are TRBV27 and TRBJ2-3; D is unclear. Germline V gene data show CDR1 as MNHEY and CDR2 as SMNVEV (reference sequence). CDR3 length: 15 amino acids. Trimming took 4 bases from V and 3 from J, leaving 14 bases between them. The CDR3 DNA sequence: TGTGCCAGCAGTTCTGTAGGGTGGGCGACAGATACGCAGTATTTT. It translates to CASSSVGWATDTQYF.

This clone was observed once. CDR3 loop: CASSDPGQGAGELFF. The CDR3 bases are TGTGCCAGCAGCGACCCGGGACAAGGCGCCGGGGAGCTGTTTTTT. The chain joins TRBV9 to TRBJ2-2; a weak D match, TRBD1 (6 bases). The CDR3 has 15 residues. Germline assignment: CDR1 SGDLS and CDR2 YYNGEE. Trimming left V 3 bases short and J 6 bases short, with 15 bases between.

V gene TRBV6-5 combines with J gene TRBJ1-5; D is unresolved. The CDR3 sequence is 15 residues long. The germline V gene has CDR1 MNHEY and CDR2 SVGAGI. Trimming shortened V by 7 bases and J by 3 bases, and 16 bases separated the two germline ends. CDR3 sequence: CASTMGPGNNQPQHF. In DNA form, the CDR3 reads TGTGCCAGCACCATGGGTCCGGGGAACAATCAGCCCCAGCATTTT.

The chain couples TRBV9 to TRBJ1-3, with a possible D match to TRBD1 (5 bases). The germline V and J ends were trimmed by 6 bases and 4 bases, with 17 bases remaining between them. Germline CDR1 and CDR2: SGDLS and YYNGEE. The CDR3 is 15 residues long. The CDR3 reads CASTGTQGSGNTIYF. The CDR3 DNA is TGTGCCAGCACTGGGACTCAGGGCTCGGGAAACACCATATATTTT.

This chain connects TRBV4-3 to TRBJ2-7; 7 bases fit TRBD2. In germline, CDR1 is LGHNA, CDR2 YSLEER. With 8 bases clipped from V and 4 bases from J, the junction kept 11 bases outside the gene matches. The CDR3 sequence is 14 residues long. CDR3 in amino acids: CASGLGLGAYEQYF. CDR3 DNA: TGCGCCAGCGGGCTAGGACTAGGGGCTTACGAGCAGTACTTC.

This clone has a single count. The chain uses TRBV7-3 and TRBJ2-7; possible D gene TRBD2, 5 bases. Trimming took 2 bases from V and 0 from J, leaving 11 bases between them. CDR1 is SGHTA, CDR2 FQGTGA, per germline. CDR3 length: 15 residues. The CDR3 loop is CASSLSPGSSYEQYF. Here the CDR3 DNA reads TGTGCCAGCAGCTTATCCCCGGGGAGCTCCTACGAGCAGTACTTC.

This clone has a single count. In nucleotides, the CDR3 is TGTGCCAGCAACCGGGGTTACTACGAGCAGTACTTC. Translating gives CASNRGYYEQYF. The chain joins TRBV6-1 to TRBJ2-7; perhaps TRBD2 as D (5 bases). The CDR3 is 12 residues long. CDR1 and CDR2 (germline): MNHNS, SASEGT. The V gene lost 7 bases and the J gene lost 3 bases, with 10 bases spanning the gap.

This CDR3 is CASSFSAGGLDTQYF. Here the CDR3 DNA reads TGTGCCAGCAGCTTCTCAGCGGGGGGATTGGATACGCAGTATTTT. The gene calls are TRBV7-3 and TRBJ2-3; 9 nucleotides line up with TRBD2. CDR1 and CDR2 from the germline V gene are SGHTA and FQGTGA. The trim removed 3 bases at V and 6 bases at J, leaving 7 bases unmatched. The CDR3 extends over 15 amino acids.

The chain recombines TRBV4-3 with TRBJ1-1; a possible D gene is TRBD1 (5 bases). There are 17 residues in the CDR3. V lost 3 bases to trimming and J lost 4 bases, with 21 bases between them. CDR1 and CDR2 from the germline V gene are LGHNA and YSLEER. The CDR3 nucleotides are TGCGCCAGCAGCCATTCCCCCTGGGGGGAAGATGCCACTGAAGCTTTCTTT. Encoded protein: CASSHSPWGEDATEAFF.

The gene calls are TRBV28 and TRBJ2-7, with a tentative D call TRBD1 (5 bases). This CDR3 spans 14 amino acids. V lost 2 bases and J 4 bases, leaving 12 bases between the germline ends. Germline V gene data show CDR1 as MDHEN and CDR2 as SYDVKM. CDR3 residues: CASSLGRATYEQYF. Here the CDR3 DNA reads TGTGCCAGCAGTTTAGGCAGGGCAACATACGAGCAGTACTTC. The full variable domain, completed using reference TRBV28 and TRBJ2-7, is DVKVTQSSRYLVKRTGEKVFLECVQDMDHENMFWYRQDPGLGLRLIYFSYDVKMKEKGDIPEGYSVSREKKERFSLILESASTNQTSMYLCASSLGRATYEQYFGPGTRLTVT.

The chain combines TRBV14 with TRBJ2-7, with 9 bases fitting TRBD1. Trimming cost V 5 bases and J 0 bases; bases outside gene matches: 5. The CDR3 loop spans 15 amino acids. The germline gives CDR1 SGHDN, CDR2 FVKESK. The CDR3 reads CASSVGTGSSYEQYF. The CDR3 DNA is TGTGCCAGCAGCGTGGGGACAGGGAGCTCCTACGAGCAGTACTTC.

This chain links TRBV13 with TRBJ1-5; tentative D call: TRBD1 (6 bases). The CDR3 runs 14 residues. Trimming shortened V by 5 bases and J by 6 bases, and 14 bases separated the two germline ends. In germline, CDR1 is PRHDT, CDR2 FYEKMQ (reference sequence). DNA for the CDR3: TGTGCCAGCAGCGAACAGGGAAGTCGTCAGCCCCAGCATTTT. Amino acid sequence: CASSEQGSRQPQHF.

The V gene is TRBV30, the J gene TRBJ2-1; perhaps TRBD2 as D (6 bases). Germline V gene sequence: CDR1 GTSNPN, CDR2 SVGIG (reference sequence). The ends were cut back, 1 base at V and 9 bases at J, with 13 bases in the middle. This CDR3 is 13 amino acids long. In DNA form, the CDR3 reads TGTGCCTGGAGTGAGAGCCTGGGAGGTGAGCAGTTCTTC. Its translation: CAWSESLGGEQFF.

V usage is TRBV7-9 and J usage is TRBJ2-3; 8 bases align to TRBD2. V lost 2 bases and J lost 6; bases outside the gene matches: 7. CDR1 is SEHNR, CDR2 FQNEAQ, per germline (reference sequence). The length of the CDR3 is 15 residues. DNA of the CDR3: TGTGCCAGCAGCTTAATACTAGCGGTAGGGGATACGCAGTATTTT. It yields the protein CASSLILAVGDTQYF.

This chain links TRBV7-9 with TRBJ2-1; possibly TRBD2 for D (7 bases). In germline, CDR1 is SEHNR, CDR2 FQNEAQ (reference sequence). The length of the CDR3 is 16 residues. The V and J ends lost 5 bases and 4 bases respectively, with 18 bases between them. This chain's CDR3 is CASSPQGRGFYNEQFF. CDR3 DNA sequence: TGTGCCAGCAGCCCCCAGGGGAGGGGGTTTTACAATGAGCAGTTCTTC.

The chain employs TRBV11-2 and TRBJ2-6; a weak D match, TRBD1 (5 bases). The germline V gene encodes CDR1 SGHAT and CDR2 FQNNGV. Trimming cost V 6 bases and J 0 bases, with 12 bases left between them. The CDR3 runs to 16 residues. CDR3 nucleotide sequence: TGTGCCAGCAGTATTTTACAGGTCTCTGGGGCCAACGTCCTGACTTTC. Its translation is CASSILQVSGANVLTF.

The chain combines TRBV27 with TRBJ2-5; D is unclear. CDR3 length: 15 amino acids. CDR1 is MNHEY, CDR2 SMNVEV, per germline (reference sequence). V lost 2 bases and J lost 4, with 14 bases in between. This CDR3 is CASSLGVERRETQYF. For the CDR3, the DNA is TGTGCCAGCAGTTTAGGGGTGGAAAGGCGAGAGACCCAGTACTTC.

The chain links TRBV4-1 to TRBJ1-4, with a tentative D call TRBD1 (5 bases). The CDR3 runs to 15 residues. The V gene's germline CDR1 is MGHRA and CDR2 YSYEKL. Trimming cost V 0 bases and J 8 bases, with 13 bases left between them. The CDR3 is CASSQDTGLREKLFF. CDR3 DNA: TGCGCCAGCAGCCAAGATACAGGTCTTCGCGAAAAACTGTTTTTT.

The V and J genes are TRBV13 and TRBJ2-1; D is undetermined. Germline CDR1 reads PRHDT; CDR2 reads FYEKMQ (reference sequence). The CDR3 runs to 16 residues. The ends were cut back, 2 bases at V and 6 bases at J, with 17 bases in the middle. CDR3 residues: CASSLSEGVSANEQFF. CDR3 nucleotides: TGTGCCAGCAGCTTAAGTGAAGGTGTCTCCGCCAATGAGCAGTTCTTC.

The genes are TRBV30 and TRBJ2-7; no clear D gene. The V end was cut by 2 bases, the J end by 5 bases, with 7 bases between. From germline, CDR1 is GTSNPN and CDR2 SVGIG (reference sequence). CDR3 length: 11 amino acids. The CDR3 nucleotides read TGTGCCTGGAGTTCAACAGACGAGCAGTACTTC. Amino acids: CAWSSTDEQYF.

The rearrangement uses TRBV19 and TRBJ2-2; 8 bases agree with TRBD1. The length of the CDR3 is 15 residues. Germline CDR1 is LNHDA and CDR2 is SQIVND (reference sequence). Trimming removed 5 bases from V and 3 bases from J; junction bases left unmatched: 5. The CDR3 is CASSGLDRDTGELFF. The CDR3 nucleotides are TGTGCCAGTAGTGGCCTGGACAGGGACACCGGGGAGCTGTTTTTT. Full variable domain (rest looked up from reference TRBV19 and TRBJ2-2): DGGITQSPKYLFRKEGQNVTLSCEQNLNHDAMYWYRQDPGQGLRLIYYSQIVNDFQKGDIAEGYSVSREKKESFPLTVTSAQKNPTAFYLCASSGLDRDTGELFFGEGSRLTVL.

V and J are TRBV15 and TRBJ2-1; TRBD2 matches at 13 bases. CDR1 and CDR2 (germline): LNHNV, YYDKDF (reference sequence). J was trimmed by 10 bases and V by 5 bases; bases with no gene match: 8. The length of the CDR3 is 15 residues. The chain's CDR3 is CATSPGLAGPVEQFF. CDR3 DNA sequence: TGTGCCACCAGCCCGGGACTAGCGGGGCCCGTAGAGCAGTTCTTC. The full variable domain, in which reference TRBV15 and TRBJ2-1 provide the parts outside the CDR3, is DAMVIQNPRYQVTQFGKPVTLSCSQTLNHNVMYWYQQKSSQAPKLLFHYYDKDFNNEADTPDNFQSRRPNTSFCFLDIRSPGLGDTAMYLCATSPGLAGPVEQFFGPGTRLTVL.

The J gene is TRBJ2-7, the V gene TRBV28; 9 bases align to TRBD1. This CDR3 spans 15 amino acids. The V and J ends lost 6 bases and 6 bases, in that order; junction bases with no gene match: 12. Germline V gene sequence: CDR1 MDHEN, CDR2 SYDVKM. CDR3 DNA: TGTGCCAGCAGCTCCCCGGGGACAGGGTTCGCCGAGCAGTACTTC. Protein: CASSSPGTGFAEQYF.

The genes are TRBV15 and TRBJ2-7, with 9 bases fitting TRBD1. CDR1 LNHNV and CDR2 YYDKDF come from the germline V gene (reference sequence). With 4 bases clipped from V and 4 bases from J, the junction kept 2 bases outside the gene matches. The CDR3 covers 13 residues. CDR3 loop: CATSIGQGYEQYF. CDR3 DNA sequence: TGTGCCACCAGCATAGGACAGGGGTACGAGCAGTACTTC.

V and J are TRBV4-3 and TRBJ1-1; TRBD1 is a possible D gene (5 bases). The V and J ends lost 0 bases and 4 bases respectively, with 12 bases between them. Germline V gives CDR1 LGHNA, CDR2 YSLEER. This CDR3 spans 15 amino acids. The CDR3 spells CASSQDGGIGTEAFF. The CDR3 DNA reads TGCGCCAGCAGCCAAGATGGGGGGATCGGCACTGAAGCTTTCTTT.

The rearrangement uses TRBV7-8 and TRBJ1-1; D not certain. Germline V gene lookup returns CDR1 SGHVS and CDR2 FQNEAQ. This CDR3 spans 11 amino acids. V lost 6 bases, J lost 7 bases, and 9 bases lay in between. The CDR3 DNA follows: TGTGCCAGCAGTATCACTGGTGAAGCTTTCTTT. Its protein product is CASSITGEAFF.

The chain links TRBV13 to TRBJ2-3, with 12 bases fitting TRBD1. The germline V gene has CDR1 PRHDT and CDR2 FYEKMQ (reference sequence). The junction had 17 bases not matched to a gene; V was cut back by 5 bases and J by 2 bases. The CDR3 runs 20 residues. CDR3 loop: CASSPQAGTGGRLSTDTQYF. In nucleotides, the CDR3 is TGTGCCAGCAGCCCCCAAGCCGGGACAGGGGGCCGGCTATCCACAGATACGCAGTATTTT.

The chain employs TRBV5-5 and TRBJ2-7, with D perhaps matching TRBD2 (6 bases). Germline V gives CDR1 SGHKS, CDR2 YYEKEE (reference sequence). V lost 3 bases and J 2 bases, leaving 12 bases between the germline ends. The CDR3 is 14 amino acids. For the CDR3, the DNA is TGTGCCAGCAGCTGGGGACTGGGGGCCTACGAGCAGTACTTC. Translating gives CASSWGLGAYEQYF.

Concerning this clone itself: The same CDR3 is also encoded by other DNA sequences in this sample. V gene TRBV6-5 combines with J gene TRBJ2-2; 8 nucleotides agree with TRBD1. Looked up from germline, CDR1 is MNHEY and CDR2 is SVGAGI. J gave up 5 bases and V 5 bases, and 7 bases lay outside the gene matches. The CDR3 loop spans 15 amino acids. The CDR3, as DNA: TGTGCCAGCAGTCCCGGACAGGGTGGTACCGGGGAGCTGTTTTTT. Its protein is CASSPGQGGTGELFF.